These T cell receptor beta chains were read from a single sample in a study of T cell changes during pregnancy in multiple sclerosis. Here immunoSEQ multiplex PCR was the method, and the copy in TCRdb shows in-frame clones only, minus some. The sample has about 43,000 clones; roughly 88% are singletons. The sample here was peripheral blood, taken in the second trimester of pregnancy. Receptors were obtained from a female donor in good health, enrolled as a control in a pregnancy study. The conserved cysteine and the conserved F or W are not part of the CDR3 here.

v_gene	j_gene	CDR3aa
TRBV4-1	TRBJ1-1	ASSQAQAEGTEAF
TRBV5-6	TRBJ2-1	ASNSPQRGGLNEQF
TRBV18	TRBJ1-2	ASSGTGSGVMGYGYT
TRBV5-4	TRBJ2-2	ASSFYGTSVSRELF
TRBV5-5	TRBJ2-7	ASSLGPEQY
TRBV7-9	TRBJ2-1	ASSPHRLAGGNEQF
TRBV10-3	TRBJ2-2	AISPSASNTGELF
TRBV30	TRBJ1-5	AWGTGLSNQPQH
TRBV5-6	TRBJ1-2	ASTRTGGGGGYT
TRBV9	TRBJ2-5	ASSVRGTSVETQY
TRBV5-8	TRBJ1-2	ASRVFGRDYGYT
TRBV30	TRBJ1-5	AWSDRPNQPQH
TRBV11-2	TRBJ2-3	ASSRRLTDTQY
TRBV11-3	TRBJ2-3	ATGQGKTDTQY
TRBV9	TRBJ2-1	ASSEVPGLAGGLGEQF
TRBV27	TRBJ1-5	ASSTGVTFNQPQH
TRBV5-1	TRBJ2-3	ASSSSSGGADTQY
TRBV10-3	TRBJ2-7	AISDIYEQY
TRBV30	TRBJ1-1	AWSQRLTGGSEAF
TRBV19	TRBJ1-1	ASRKALNTEAF
TRBV5-4	TRBJ1-1	ASSTRQGNTEAF
TRBV9	TRBJ2-4	ASSVDPLTGPKNIQY
TRBV30	TRBJ1-2	AWTLRLDYGYT
TRBV7-8	TRBJ2-1	ASSLATSGGRVEQF
TRBV29-1	TRBJ1-1	SVARGLGNTEAF
TRBV20-1	TRBJ1-2	SASDGGSYT
TRBV5-4	TRBJ1-2	ASSPNPKGPDGYT
TRBV5-8	TRBJ1-1	ASSVQGAPAGEAF
TRBV12-1	TRBJ1-2	ASSFATRDRDGYT
TRBV6-5	TRBJ2-5	ASSLQEQETQY
TRBV29-1	TRBJ1-1	SVKHRGPAEAF
TRBV7-9	TRBJ1-1	ASSPGQGNLEAF
TRBV7-2	TRBJ1-3	ASSPTGTVSSGNTIY
TRBV30	TRBJ2-7	AWSVPAGGTRSAEQY
TRBV6-1	TRBJ1-2	ASSGTYYGYT
TRBV5-6	TRBJ1-6	ASSFGLAPLH
TRBV7-9	TRBJ1-4	AWGPGRATNEKLF
TRBV30	TRBJ2-6	ASDRALSSGANVLT
TRBV7-2	TRBJ2-2	ASSSGLVGGELF
TRBV30	TRBJ2-1	AWSDFLYNEQF
TRBV27	TRBJ1-4	ASSSIGGRGRMSNEKLF